The next 7 T cell receptor beta chains were all read from a single sample in a study of blood T cell repertoires in COVID-19. Generated by immunoSEQ multiplex PCR, the TCRdb table keeps only in-frame clones and is missing some. The sample shows over 200,000 clones, almost 90% of them seen only once. The sample consisted of peripheral blood. Receptors were obtained from a woman aged 55-70 years with acute or convalescent COVID-19.

The V call is TRBV29-1, the J call TRBJ2-2; 9 nucleotides agree with TRBD2. Germline loops: CDR1 SQVTM, CDR2 ANQGSEA. The J segment lost 5 bases and the V segment lost 3 bases, leaving 10 bases of the junction unmatched. The CDR3 runs 16 residues. CDR3 residues: CSVDVRGGRGTGELFF. CDR3 sequence (DNA): TGCAGCGTTGATGTTAGGGGCGGGAGGGGAACCGGGGAGCTGTTTTTT.

The V gene is TRBV11-2, the J gene TRBJ2-7; 7 bases are a match to TRBD2. Per germline, CDR1 SGHAT and CDR2 FQNNGV. The CDR3 runs to 17 residues. The J segment lost 0 bases and the V segment lost 1 base, leaving 9 bases of the junction unmatched. CDR3 sequence: CASSLVAARGSSYEQYF. The CDR3 nucleotides read TGTGCCAGCAGCTTAGTTGCGGCGCGGGGGAGCTCCTACGAGCAGTACTTC.

The chain is built from TRBV10-2 and TRBJ2-1, with 11 bases aligning to TRBD2. Germline CDR1 and CDR2: WSHSY and SAAADI. The V segment lost 2 bases and the J segment 9 bases; nucleotides outside the gene matches: 9. The CDR3 sequence is 16 residues long. The chain's CDR3 is CASSEASGGPVGEQFF. CDR3 in DNA: TGCGCCAGCAGTGAGGCTAGCGGGGGGCCAGTCGGTGAGCAGTTCTTC.

This chain connects TRBV11-2 to TRBJ1-1; maybe TRBD1 (5 bases). This CDR3 contains 15 residues. Germline V gene data show CDR1 as SGHAT and CDR2 as FQNNGV. The V gene lost 4 bases and the J gene lost 1 base, with 13 bases spanning the gap. CDR3 sequence reads: CASSSQTATNTEAFF. The DNA of the CDR3 is TGTGCCAGCAGCTCACAGACAGCCACGAACACTGAAGCTTTCTTT.

This chain joins TRBV9 and TRBJ2-3; 7 nucleotides agree with TRBD1. The trim removed 0 bases at V and 0 bases at J, leaving 7 bases unmatched. The CDR3 length is 17 residues. In germline, CDR1 is SGDLS, CDR2 YYNGEE. CDR3 protein: CASSVGVGTVSTDTQYF. CDR3 DNA sequence: TGTGCCAGCAGCGTAGGGGTCGGGACAGTAAGCACAGATACGCAGTATTTT.

The rearrangement links TRBV19 to TRBJ1-5, with 10 bases fitting TRBD1. J gave up 5 bases and V 7 bases, and 5 bases lay outside the gene matches. CDR1 and CDR2 from the germline V gene are LNHDA and SQIVND (reference sequence). The CDR3 length is 14 residues. The CDR3 protein is CASKPGQGYQPQHF. The CDR3, as DNA: TGTGCCAGTAAGCCGGGACAGGGGTATCAGCCCCAGCATTTT.

The V gene is TRBV7-2, the J gene TRBJ1-4; D gene ambiguous. Trimming left V 8 bases short and J 0 bases short, with 16 bases between. Germline CDR1 is SGHTA and CDR2 is FQGNSA. CDR3 length equals 16 residues. The CDR3 DNA reads TGTGCCAGCGGGCGACGAGTGAGAGCAACTAATGAAAAACTGTTTTTT. This translates into CASGRRVRATNEKLFF.